This TCR beta chain originates from a study of radiation and T cells in renal cell carcinoma (TCRdb year 2020). Describing the broader study: Samples were obtained from a clinical trial, in which 15 Gy stereotactic body radiation therapy was delivered to primary renal cell carcinomas and nephrectomy was performed 4 weeks later. In total, about 53 samples, comprising 26 tumors and 27 peripheral blood samples, were subjected to TCR beta sequencing. Across all 55 or so samples, 4,016,671 unique CDR3 nucleotide sequences, encoding 2,658,974 unique CDR3 amino acid sequences, were identified.

The V and J ends are trimmed by 0 bases and 4 bases, leaving 15 bases between them. Looking up the germline V gene (reference sequence) yields CDR1 LNHNV and CDR2 YYDKDF. The cysteine opens and the phenylalanine closes a CDR3 of 16 amino acids. Of all the DNA, just the CDR3 is kept, 48 bases in frame from base 1. The immunoSEQ kit was used, according to the manufacturer's recommendations, to generate TCR beta libraries from genomic DNA. To prepare the libraries, a first multiplex PCR with proprietary primers was run, followed by a second PCR that added unique barcodes, and a bead cleanup was done after each round. A kit-provided positive control reaction and a negative control reaction were included in every sample batch. The final libraries underwent checking on an Agilent 4200 TapeStation D1000 ScreenTape, volumetric pooling, and quantification by qPCR. Sequencing was performed on an Illumina NextSeq500 using a MidOutput 150-cycle cartridge, with 156 Read1 cycles, 15 Index1 cycles, and the kit custom primers. The pooled library was loaded at approximately 1 pM with a roughly 20% PhiX control spike-in. Processing in the source paper ran as follows. Vendor-processed data were analyzed in R, and a clonotype was defined as all T cells sharing the same CDR3 nucleotide sequence. In the clone abundance analyses, frequencies were normalized to the 10,000 most abundant clones in each sample. Public T cell clones, which averaged fewer than five per sample, were excluded before analysis. A difference in abundance of at least 32-fold between compartments was used to define tumor-enriched and baseline blood-enriched clonotypes. A beta-binomial differential abundance model was used to identify clonotypes that were expanded or contracted between blood time points. Tumor-blood repertoire similarity was measured with the Baroni-Urbani and Buser coefficient, and groups were compared using two-tailed Wilcoxon tests in R. The table comes from immuneACCESS by way of TCRdb, which keeps in-frame sequences with V and J called. Part of the clones is missing from these tables; in studies checked, under half for an unresolved V gene and the rest for unknown reasons. That table furnishes V, J and clone size, whereas the DNA furnished D and trimming. Counted in this sample were 130,000 or so clones; less than 85% of them appeared once. The top ten hold under 30% of the sample.

The full study reports these points: Because pretreatment tumor biopsies were not available, the study could not determine whether clonotypes were already present within the tumor at baseline. Dynamics of the blood repertoire were not tracked past 4 weeks after treatment. An increase in top tumor clonotypes in blood was observed from baseline to 2 weeks post-radiation, followed by contraction by 4 weeks, which was taken to suggest transient expansion of tumor-resident clones. Because the trial had a single-armed design, the trial could not examine how radiation dose or scheduling affected the TCR repertoire.

Interpreted using the paper, the time point label stands for: baseline pretreatment blood. Reading the label with the study, this specimen's treatment or condition is: 15 Gy SBRT to primary tumor, nephrectomy 4 weeks later. To follow tumor-enriched clonotypes, peripheral blood was collected serially from radiation-treated patients at baseline and again at 2 weeks and 4 weeks after SBRT. All patients had renal cell carcinoma with clear cell pathology. The QIAamp DNA Blood Mini Kit (Qiagen) was used to prepare genomic DNA for TCR sequencing. The analyses included only samples that passed all quality control checks. Points on this clone: No antigen is known for it. It has no much larger one-base neighbor in the sample; base qualities were not kept. This sample includes further DNA sequences coding for the same CDR3.

The chain uses TRBV15 and TRBJ1-2, with no confident D gene call. This receptor was obtained from a woman aged 45-65 years with renal cell carcinoma. The sample in question was blood, obtained from a patient whose treatment included radiotherapy and nephrectomy. The CDR3 has the sequence CATSRDTGWRGYGYTF. The sequenced DNA is TGTGCCACCAGCAGAGATACGGGGTGGAGAGGCTATGGCTACACCTTC.